This T cell receptor beta chain is from a study of human T cells and chemical hapten exposure. One entry per CDR3 protein results from TCRdb running MiXCR on the RACE reads. The sample holds about 270,000 distinct CDR3 sequences; approximately 7.5% are singletons and the top ten take more than 0.95%. A note on this clonotype: Its antigen is unidentified.

Time point here: pre-sensitization, week 0. Regarding treatment: therapeutic diphenylcyclopropenone sensitization with weekly scalp DPC. Study results and limitations: Every donor had alopecia, and their immune response may therefore differ from healthy people's.

V was shortened by 2 bases and J by 0 bases, with 11 bases between the two germline ends. The CDR3 covers 16 residues. The V gene's germline CDR1 is MNHEY and CDR2 SVGEGT. The sequencing here drew on whole blood, taken in connection with sensitization to the hapten diphenylcyclopropenone (DPC). V is TRBV6-2 or TRBV6-3 and J is TRBJ1-3; D is ambiguous. The receptor was isolated from a man younger than 35 with alopecia areata. Some clones in this sample may be carry-over from other donors' samples. The CDR3 coding sequence is TGTGCCAGCAGTTACATTGGGAACCCCTCTGGAAACACCATATATTTT. It specifies CASSYIGNPSGNTIYF.